This entry features one TCR beta chain sequence. The antigen is undetermined. CDR1 SGHNT and CDR2 YENEEA come from the germline V gene. V was pared by 1 base and J by 4 bases, with 12 bases of the junction left unmatched. CDR3 size: 17 residues. This entry comes from a study of T cells in localized non-small cell lung cancer. Study results and caveats: Adjacent lung tissue had a median roughly 62 of the top 100 clones found in the tumor. Uninvolved adjacent lung had more T cell clonality than any other tissue, topping tumor. A raised T cell density in blood coincided with lengthier overall survival. Sequencing was restricted to one tumor region; therefore, heterogeneity remains possible.

Only in-frame clones appear in the TCRdb table, and some are missing; sequencing was by immunoSEQ multiplex PCR. The table includes about 25,000 clones, around nine tenths detected once. The TCR originated in a woman between 35 and 75 years old with stage I lung adenocarcinoma. The J gene is TRBJ2-7, the V gene TRBV11-3; TRBD1 matches 8 bases. The specimen was peripheral blood, collected before any cancer treatment. The CDR3 bases are TGTGCCAGCAGCTTAGCTCGACTGGACAGGGAATATTACGAGCAGTACTTC. This gives the protein CASSLARLDREYYEQYF.